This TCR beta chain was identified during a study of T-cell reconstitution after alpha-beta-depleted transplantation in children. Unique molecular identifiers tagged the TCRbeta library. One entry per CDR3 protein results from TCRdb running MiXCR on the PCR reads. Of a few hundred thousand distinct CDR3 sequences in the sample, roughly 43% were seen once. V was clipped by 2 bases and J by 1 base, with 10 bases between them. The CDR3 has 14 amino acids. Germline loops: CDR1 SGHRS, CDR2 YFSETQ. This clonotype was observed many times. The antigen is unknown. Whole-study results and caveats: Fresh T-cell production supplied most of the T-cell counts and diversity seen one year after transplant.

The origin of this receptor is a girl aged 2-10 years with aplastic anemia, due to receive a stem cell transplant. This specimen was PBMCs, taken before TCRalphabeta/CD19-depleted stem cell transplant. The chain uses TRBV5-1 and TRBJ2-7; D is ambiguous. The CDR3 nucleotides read TGCGCCAGCAGCTTCGCGCGAGAATCCTACGAGCAGTACTTC. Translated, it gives CASSFARESYEQYF.